The 32 T cell receptor beta chains presented below share a single source sample, sequenced in a study of T cells in Graves' hyperthyroidism and ophthalmopathy. RNA transcripts served as the template for amplifying TCR beta CDR3 regions. Researchers ran a first-round RT-PCR on the TCR CDR3 using the HTBI primer set. TCRdb reprocessed the multiplex PCR reads with MiXCR, giving one entry per CDR3 protein. The sample carries hundreds of thousands of distinct CDR3 sequences, approximately 14% recorded once. Input material: blood. The receptors here all came from a woman between 25 and 40 years old with Graves' hyperthyroidism.

The count of this clonotype is one. This chain links TRBV11-2 with TRBJ2-7; 9 bases line up with TRBD2. The CDR3 is made up of 19 amino acids. From germline, CDR1 is SGHAT and CDR2 FQNNGV. V dropped 7 bases and J dropped 0; count of bases not matched to a gene: 19. The chain's CDR3 is CASTPGRGQSGRSSYEQYF. CDR3 bases: TGTGCCAGCACCCCTGGCCGGGGCCAAAGCGGGAGGAGCTCCTACGAGCAGTACTTC.

This clonotype was recorded a few times. The chain couples TRBV4-3 to TRBJ2-1, with 12 bases identical to TRBD2. The V gene end was trimmed by 1 base and the J gene end by 6 bases; junction bases not matched to a gene: 7. Germline lookup yields CDR1 LGHNA and CDR2 YSLEER. The CDR3 loop spans 17 amino acids. CDR3 region: CASSQVASGRVGNEQFF. CDR3 sequence (DNA): TGCGCCAGCAGCCAAGTAGCTAGCGGGAGGGTGGGCAATGAGCAGTTCTTC.

The sample holds many counts of this clonotype. The V and J genes are TRBV7-9 and TRBJ2-1; D unresolved. This CDR3 comprises 18 residues. Germline V lookup: CDR1 SEHNR, CDR2 FQNEAQ (reference sequence). Deletions cut 1 base from V and 0 bases from J, with 16 bases between. CDR3 DNA: TGTGCCAGCAGCTTAGTAGGCCAAGCGCGGTCCTCCTACAATGAGCAGTTCTTC. Amino acid sequence: CASSLVGQARSSYNEQFF.

The chain links TRBV5-4 to TRBJ2-7; no firm D call. The germline V gene encodes CDR1 SGHNT and CDR2 YYREEE (reference sequence). The CDR3 is 16 residues long. The V end was cut by 2 bases, the J end by 5 bases, with 20 bases between. The CDR3 DNA sequence: TGTGCCAGCAGCTTATCCTCCACCCCAACATACGACGAGCAGTACTTC. It yields the protein CASSLSSTPTYDEQYF.

This chain links TRBV7-6 with TRBJ2-7; TRBD1 aligns across 12 bases. The CDR3 is 15 amino acids. Germline CDR1 and CDR2: SGHVS and FNYEAQ. Trimming cost V 0 bases and J 7 bases; bases outside gene matches: 4. The CDR3, as DNA: TGTGCCAGCAGCTTAGCCGGGACAGGGGGCTATGAGCAGTACTTC. Translation: CASSLAGTGGYEQYF.

This chain connects TRBV28 to TRBJ2-1; D possibly corresponds to TRBD2 (5 bases). The CDR3 totals 12 residues. Germline CDR1 and CDR2: MDHEN and SYDVKM. The V and J ends lost 6 bases and 6 bases respectively, with 9 bases between them. The CDR3 bases are TGTGCCAGCAGCGGGATTACCAATGAGCAGTTCTTC. This gives the protein CASSGITNEQFF. Full variable domain (remainder filled in from reference TRBV28 and TRBJ2-1): DVKVTQSSRYLVKRTGEKVFLECVQDMDHENMFWYRQDPGLGLRLIYFSYDVKMKEKGDIPEGYSVSREKKERFSLILESASTNQTSMYLCASSGITNEQFFGPGTRLTVL.

This clonotype was counted many times. V and J are TRBV6-1 and TRBJ2-2, with D unresolved. The CDR3 consists of 17 residues. Deletions cut 5 bases from V and 0 bases from J, with 16 bases between. Looked up from germline, CDR1 is MNHNS and CDR2 is SASEGT. The CDR3: CASSPLLGPANTGELFF. The CDR3 DNA reads as TGTGCCAGCAGTCCCCTCTTAGGACCCGCGAACACCGGGGAGCTGTTTTTT.

This clonotype was counted at least ten times. J is TRBJ1-1 and V is TRBV12-3 or TRBV12-4; D gene uncertain. This CDR3 has 13 amino acids. Trimming removed 2 bases from V and 3 bases from J, with 7 bases in between. The CDR3 here is CASSLKEDTEAFF. CDR3 nucleotide sequence: TGTGCCAGCAGTTTAAAGGAGGACACTGAAGCTTTCTTT.

This clonotype has ten or more counts. The chain carries TRBV12-3 or TRBV12-4 and TRBJ1-2; 8 bases agree with TRBD1. The CDR3 spans 13 residues. With 5 bases clipped from V and 7 bases from J, the junction kept 6 bases outside the gene matches. The CDR3 spells CASSRDRKRGYTF. For the CDR3, the DNA is TGTGCCAGCAGTAGGGACAGGAAGCGTGGCTACACCTTC.

The table lists this clonotype with many counts. This chain links TRBV11-3 with TRBJ2-3; the D gene is possibly TRBD1 (6 bases). Germline V lookup: CDR1 SGHNT, CDR2 YENEEA. V lost 5 bases, J lost 4 bases, and 13 bases lay in between. This CDR3 spans 14 amino acids. The DNA of the CDR3 is TGTGCCAGCAGCCTACAGGGCCGCCCAGATACGCAGTATTTT. This codes for CASSLQGRPDTQYF.

This chain connects TRBV28 to TRBJ1-2; 9 bases match TRBD1. This CDR3 has 14 residues. With 5 bases clipped from V and 4 bases from J, the junction kept 5 bases outside the gene matches. Germline CDR1 reads MDHEN; CDR2 reads SYDVKM. This chain's CDR3 is CASSTGTGFYGYTF. The CDR3 DNA reads TGTGCCAGCAGTACCGGGACAGGGTTCTATGGCTACACCTTC.

The table lists this clonotype with a few counts. The conserved closing phenylalanine or tryptophan is absent in this CDR3, likely reflecting a read error. The rearrangement links TRBV6-2 or TRBV6-3 to TRBJ1-2, with D unclear. This CDR3 region has 13 residues. Trimming removed 4 bases at V and 5 bases at J, with 11 bases between. Germline V gene data show CDR1 as MNHEY and CDR2 as SVGEGT. The CDR3, as DNA: TGTGCCAGCAGTTCCGGTTTAGGGTATGGCTACACCCTC. This codes for CASSSGLGYGYTL.

This clonotype was recorded many times. This chain links TRBV20-1 with TRBJ2-2; D gene ambiguous. From germline, CDR1 is DFQATT and CDR2 SNEGSKA (reference sequence). V was cut by 6 bases and J by 6 bases, with 8 bases left in between. The CDR3 length is 11 residues. The CDR3 nucleotides are TGCAGTGCCCGGATCGCCGGGGAGCTGTTTTTT. Protein sequence: CSARIAGELFF.

This clonotype was seen only a few times. A much more abundant neighbour one base away suggests this may be a read error. The J gene is TRBJ2-1, the V gene TRBV28; TRBD2 matches 10 bases. CDR3 length: 17 residues. Germline V lookup: CDR1 MDHEN, CDR2 SYDVKM. Trimming took 2 bases from V and 9 from J; bases not matched to a gene: 13. Here the CDR3 DNA reads TGTGCCAGCAGTTTAAGGCGACTAGCGGGCACGTCAGGTGAGCAGTTCTTC. Protein product: CASSLRRLAGTSGEQFF.

The chain joins TRBV12-3 or TRBV12-4 to TRBJ2-1; D might be TRBD1 (5 bases). The CDR3 has 16 amino acids. V was clipped by 6 bases and J by 0 bases, with 15 bases between them. This chain's CDR3 is CASRGPSDASYNEQFF. The CDR3 nucleotides are TGTGCCAGCAGGGGGCCGTCGGACGCCTCCTACAATGAGCAGTTCTTC.

Concerning this clonotype: A read error may account for a junction end that differs from germline. The V gene is TRBV4-3, the J gene TRBJ1-2; the D gene is possibly TRBD1 (5 bases). The CDR3 is 16 amino acids. In germline, CDR1 is LGHNA, CDR2 YSLEER. This CDR3 is CASGQEGAGPFSGYTF. The CDR3 DNA follows: TGCGCCAGCGGCCAAGAAGGTGCAGGGCCTTTTTCTGGCTACACCTTC.

As concerns this clonotype: Possible read error: a much larger clone is one base away. CDR3 bases: TGTGCCAGCAGAGTAGGGACTTACGGGGCCAACGTCCCGACTTTC. It is translated as CASRVGTYGANVPTF. The chain is built from TRBV6-1 and TRBJ2-6; D is possibly TRBD2 (6 bases). The CDR3 is 15 residues long. Looked up from germline, CDR1 is MNHNS and CDR2 is SASEGT.

A single count supports this clonotype. This chain links TRBV30 with TRBJ2-3, with TRBD1 matching 7 bases. This CDR3 is 14 amino acids long. Germline V gene lookup returns CDR1 GTSNPN and CDR2 SVGIG (reference sequence). V trimming: 4 bases; J trimming: 2 bases; junction bases outside the gene matches: 6. CDR3 sequence (DNA): TGTGCCTGGATAGGGGACAGAAACACAGATACGCAGTATTTT. Translating gives CAWIGDRNTDTQYF.

Points on this clonotype: A read error may explain this, as a much larger clone is one base away. The chain couples TRBV7-8 to TRBJ1-1; D is unclear. Germline-derived CDR1 and CDR2 are SGHVS and FQNEAQ. The V and J ends lost 7 bases and 4 bases respectively, with 13 bases between them. The CDR3 runs to 13 residues. The CDR3 protein is CASIYTFGTEAFF. The DNA of the CDR3 is TGTGCCAGCATCTACACCTTTGGCACTGAAGCTTTCTTT.

The chain couples TRBV6-9 to TRBJ2-7; D may match TRBD1 or TRBD2 (6 bases each). V lost 3 bases to trimming and J lost 3 bases, with 15 bases between them. The CDR3 is 15 amino acids. The germline V gene encodes CDR1 MNHGY and CDR2 SVAAGI. The CDR3 region is CASSYGEARGYEQYF. The DNA for the CDR3 is TGTGCCAGCAGTTACGGGGAGGCCAGGGGCTACGAGCAGTACTTC.

This clonotype was found many times. The chain links TRBV20-1 to TRBJ2-7; TRBD2 is a possible D gene (5 bases). The germline V gene has CDR1 DFQATT and CDR2 SNEGSKA (reference sequence). CDR3 size: 15 residues. V was cut by 5 bases and J by 5 bases, with 22 bases left in between. This CDR3 is CSAPGRGLPLDEQYF. The CDR3 DNA sequence: TGCAGTGCTCCTGGGAGAGGGCTCCCTCTCGACGAGCAGTACTTC.

This clonotype has more than one count but fewer than ten. The chain recombines TRBV3-1 with TRBJ1-3; possibly TRBD1 for D (5 bases). This CDR3 has 17 residues. In germline, CDR1 is LGHDT, CDR2 YNNKEL (reference sequence). Trimming shortened V by 4 bases and J by 0 bases, and 16 bases separated the two germline ends. CDR3 in DNA: TGTGCCAGCAGCCGGGACTTTCGGACGGGCTCTGGAAACACCATATATTTT. This codes for CASSRDFRTGSGNTIYF.

This clonotype was seen many times. The J gene is TRBJ1-2, the V gene TRBV29-1, with D possibly being TRBD1 (5 bases). Trimming shortened V by 4 bases and J by 5 bases, and 8 bases separated the two germline ends. Per germline, CDR1 SQVTM and CDR2 ANQGSEA. The CDR3 is 11 residues long. CDR3 bases: TGCAGCGTTGTCTCAGGGTATGGCTACACCTTC. Translated, it gives CSVVSGYGYTF.

This clonotype was counted only a few times. The chain uses TRBV6-4 and TRBJ2-3; D is possibly TRBD2 (7 bases). Trimming left V 6 bases short and J 3 bases short, with 16 bases between. Per the germline V gene, CDR1 is MRHNA and CDR2 is SNTAGT. CDR3 length equals 15 residues. The CDR3 here is CASSLSRGATDTQYF. The CDR3 nucleotides read TGTGCCAGCAGCCTTTCCCGGGGGGCTACAGATACGCAGTATTTT.

This clonotype was observed at least ten times. This chain connects TRBV7-9 to TRBJ2-1; 12 bases fit TRBD2. With 1 base clipped from V and 9 bases from J, the junction kept 4 bases outside the gene matches. The CDR3 is made up of 15 amino acids. Germline assignment: CDR1 SEHNR and CDR2 FQNEAQ (reference sequence). For the CDR3, the DNA is TGTGCCAGCAGCTTAGGACTAGCGGGAGCCAGTGAGCAGTTCTTC. Translating it yields CASSLGLAGASEQFF.

The chain carries TRBV28 and TRBJ2-2; D ambiguous. This CDR3 is built from 15 residues. Germline CDR1 and CDR2: MDHEN and SYDVKM. Trimming cost V 5 bases and J 3 bases, with 13 bases left between them. The CDR3 loop is CASSDPTPYTGELFF. CDR3 DNA sequence: TGTGCCAGCAGTGACCCCACCCCGTACACCGGGGAGCTGTTTTTT.

This clonotype was seen a few times. J is TRBJ2-7 and V is TRBV2, with 15 bases lining up with TRBD2. The CDR3 contains 16 residues. V was clipped by 5 bases and J by 7 bases; unmatched bases: 9. Germline V lookup: CDR1 SNHLY, CDR2 FYNNEI. CDR3 sequence reads: CASSRGPGLAGGEQYF. The DNA for the CDR3 is TGTGCCAGCAGTCGAGGCCCGGGACTAGCGGGAGGAGAGCAGTACTTC.

Comments on this clonotype: Compared with germline, one end of the junction differs, possibly owing to a read error. The chain has TRBV20-1 and TRBJ2-7; the D gene is possibly TRBD2 (5 bases). Germline values: CDR1 DFQATT, CDR2 SNEGSKA (reference sequence). The CDR3 is 13 amino acids. The DNA of the CDR3 is TGCAGTACTAGAGATTCTGAGTCCTACGAGCAGTACTTC. Amino acid sequence: CSTRDSESYEQYF.

This clonotype was counted many times. The genes are TRBV30 and TRBJ1-6, with TRBD1 matching 9 bases. CDR3 length equals 15 residues. The germline CDR1 and CDR2 sequences are GTSNPN and SVGIG (reference sequence). Trimming took 3 bases from V and 7 from J; bases not matched to a gene: 7. The chain's CDR3 is CAWRETGTGNSPLHF. The CDR3 DNA reads as TGTGCCTGGAGAGAAACGGGGACAGGGAATTCACCCCTCCACTTT.

In its sample, this clonotype was seen a few times. The chain couples TRBV4-2 to TRBJ1-6; no clear D gene. Trimming cost V 4 bases and J 7 bases, with 17 bases left between them. The CDR3 sequence is 16 residues long. Germline V gene data show CDR1 as LGHNA and CDR2 as YNFKEQ. The CDR3 region has the DNA TGTGCCAGCAGCCTAGAACCCGACCGGGAGAATTCACCCCTCCACTTT. This gives the protein CASSLEPDRENSPLHF.

At least ten counts were recorded for this clonotype. The chain carries TRBV2 and TRBJ1-5, with 9 bases matching TRBD1. The junction had 3 bases not matched to a gene; V was cut back by 5 bases and J by 7 bases. The CDR3 is made up of 13 amino acids. Per germline, CDR1 SNHLY and CDR2 FYNNEI. CDR3 sequence reads: CASSWTGEQPQHF. The CDR3 DNA is TGTGCCAGCAGTTGGACAGGGGAACAGCCCCAGCATTTT.

Note on this clonotype: This may come from a read error, since a much larger clone is one base off. The chain has TRBV3-1 and TRBJ2-1, with D tentatively TRBD2 (5 bases). CDR3 length equals 15 residues. Germline assignment: CDR1 LGHDT and CDR2 YNNKEL (reference sequence). V shed 3 bases and J shed 6 bases, with 15 bases lying between them. Written as DNA, the CDR3 is TGTGCCAGCAGCCAGTTAACGAGGGTCTCCAATGAGCAGTTCTTC. Its protein is CASSQLTRVSNEQFF.